This T cell receptor beta chain was observed in a study of blood T cell repertoires in COVID-19. This CDR3 has 17 residues. CDR1 and CDR2 (germline): KGHSY, FQNENV. The trim removed 2 bases at V and 4 bases at J, leaving 14 bases unmatched. Per the original data handling: Amplification from reference gene primers served as the basis for estimated nucleated cell counts. Only in-frame clones appear in the TCRdb table, and some are missing; sequencing was by immunoSEQ multiplex PCR. The D gene and trimming were derived from the DNA, and the V and J assignments and clone size from that table. The sample consists of about 320,000 clones, about 83% of them appearing once. This clone was recorded a few times.

The chain employs TRBV16 and TRBJ2-7; 7 nucleotides agree with TRBD2. This clonotype was obtained from a woman between 50 and 59 years old with acute or convalescent COVID-19. Source material: peripheral blood. CDR3 region: CASSQAEASGGGYEQYF. The CDR3, as DNA: TGTGCCAGCAGCCAAGCGGAGGCTAGCGGAGGAGGGTACGAGCAGTACTTC.